This TCR beta chain was retrieved from a study of T-cell reconstitution after alpha-beta-depleted transplantation in children. Germline V gene sequence: CDR1 SGDLS, CDR2 YYNGEE. V shed 2 bases, J shed 5 bases, and the junction held 4 bases outside the gene matches. The CDR3 has 15 amino acids. Turning to this clonotype: What it recognizes is unknown.

Study-wide results and caveats: Reportedly, alpha-beta T cells present about two months post-transplant originated from several hundred expanded clones of graft origin. T-cell numbers and diversity, one year after transplant, stemmed largely from T cells that were newly produced.

Unique molecular identifiers were used to barcode this TCRbeta library. TCRdb recomputed calls from the PCR reads with MiXCR, one row per CDR3 protein. The sample yields 610,000 or so distinct CDR3 sequences, around 27% seen once. This sequence originates from a boy in the first two years of life with Wiskott-Aldrich syndrome, due to receive a stem cell transplant. The J gene is TRBJ2-1, the V gene TRBV9, with 10 bases aligning to TRBD2. Sequenced here: PBMCs, sampled before TCRalphabeta/CD19-depleted stem cell transplant. The CDR3 here is CASSVSGRANNEQFF. The CDR3 coding sequence is TGTGCCAGCAGCGTGAGCGGGAGGGCAAACAATGAGCAGTTCTTC.